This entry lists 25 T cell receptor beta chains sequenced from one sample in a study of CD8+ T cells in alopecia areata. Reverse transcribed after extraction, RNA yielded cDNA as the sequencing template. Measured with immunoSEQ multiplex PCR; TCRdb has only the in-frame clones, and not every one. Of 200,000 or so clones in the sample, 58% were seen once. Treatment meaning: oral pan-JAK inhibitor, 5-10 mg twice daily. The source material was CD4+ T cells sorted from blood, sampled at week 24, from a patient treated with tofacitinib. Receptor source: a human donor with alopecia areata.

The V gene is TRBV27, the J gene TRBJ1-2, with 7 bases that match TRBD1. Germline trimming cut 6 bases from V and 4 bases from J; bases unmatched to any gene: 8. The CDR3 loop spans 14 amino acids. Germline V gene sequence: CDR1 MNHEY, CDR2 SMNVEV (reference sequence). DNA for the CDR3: TGTGCCAGCAGGGACCGACAGGGTCCCTATGGCTACACCTTC. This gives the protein CASRDRQGPYGYTF.

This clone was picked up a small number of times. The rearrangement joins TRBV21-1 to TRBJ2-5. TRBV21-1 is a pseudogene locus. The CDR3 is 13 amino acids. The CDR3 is CASSKVREETQYF. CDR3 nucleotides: TGTGCCAGCAGCAAAGTCAGAGAAGAGACCCAGTACTTC.

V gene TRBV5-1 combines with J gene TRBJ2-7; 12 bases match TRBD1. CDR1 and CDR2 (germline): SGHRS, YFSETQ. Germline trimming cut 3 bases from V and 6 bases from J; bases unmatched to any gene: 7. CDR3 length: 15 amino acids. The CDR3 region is CASSYGGTGGFEQYF. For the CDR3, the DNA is TGCGCCAGCAGCTATGGCGGGACAGGGGGCTTCGAGCAGTACTTC.

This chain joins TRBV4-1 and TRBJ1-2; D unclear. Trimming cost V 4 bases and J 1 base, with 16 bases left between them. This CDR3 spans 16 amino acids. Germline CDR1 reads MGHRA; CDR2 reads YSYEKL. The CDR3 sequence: CASSPSRFTLNYGYTF. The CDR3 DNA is TGCGCCAGCAGCCCCTCTCGATTTACTCTTAACTATGGCTACACCTTC.

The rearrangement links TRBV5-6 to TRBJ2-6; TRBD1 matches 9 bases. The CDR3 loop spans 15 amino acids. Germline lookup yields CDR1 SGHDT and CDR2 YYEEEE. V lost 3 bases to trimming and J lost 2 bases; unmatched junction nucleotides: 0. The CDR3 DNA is TGTGCCAGCAGCTGGACAGGGGCTGGGGCCAACGTCCTGACTTTC. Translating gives CASSWTGAGANVLTF.

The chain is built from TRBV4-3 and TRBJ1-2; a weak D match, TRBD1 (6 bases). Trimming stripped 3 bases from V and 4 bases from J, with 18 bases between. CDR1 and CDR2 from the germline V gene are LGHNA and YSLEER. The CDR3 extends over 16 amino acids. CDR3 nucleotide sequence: TGCGCCAGCAGCCAGTACCTCAGGGACACCATCTATGGCTACACCTTC. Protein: CASSQYLRDTIYGYTF.

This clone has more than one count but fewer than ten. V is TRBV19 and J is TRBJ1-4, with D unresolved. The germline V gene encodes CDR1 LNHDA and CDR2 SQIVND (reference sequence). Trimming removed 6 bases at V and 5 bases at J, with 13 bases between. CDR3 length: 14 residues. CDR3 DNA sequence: TGTGCCAGTAGACTGACGGGTTCAAATGAAAAACTGTTTTTT. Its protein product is CASRLTGSNEKLFF. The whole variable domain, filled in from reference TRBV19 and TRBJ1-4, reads DGGITQSPKYLFRKEGQNVTLSCEQNLNHDAMYWYRQDPGQGLRLIYYSQIVNDFQKGDIAEGYSVSREKKESFPLTVTSAQKNPTAFYLCASRLTGSNEKLFFGSGTQLSVL.

Here the CDR3 DNA reads TGCGCCAGCGCACCGGGACAGGGGGCGGCTAATGAAAAACTGTTTTTT. It codes for CASAPGQGAANEKLFF. The chain employs TRBV5-1 and TRBJ1-4; 12 bases are a match to TRBD1. CDR3 length equals 16 residues. CDR1 is SGHRS and CDR2 is YFSETQ in the germline V gene. The V gene end was trimmed by 7 bases and the J gene end by 3 bases; junction bases not matched to a gene: 7.

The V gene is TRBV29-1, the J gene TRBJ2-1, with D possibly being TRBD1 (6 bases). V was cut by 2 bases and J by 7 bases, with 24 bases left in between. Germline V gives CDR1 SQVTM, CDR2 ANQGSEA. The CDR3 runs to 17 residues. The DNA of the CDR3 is TGCAGCGTTGAAAGGGCGTGGGCCAACATAGGGGGTAATGAGCAGTTCTTC. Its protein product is CSVERAWANIGGNEQFF.

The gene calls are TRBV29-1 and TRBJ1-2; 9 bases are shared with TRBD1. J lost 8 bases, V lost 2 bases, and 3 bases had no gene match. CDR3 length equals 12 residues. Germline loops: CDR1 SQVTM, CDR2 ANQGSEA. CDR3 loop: CSVEHRGQGYTF. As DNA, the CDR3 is TGCAGCGTTGAACACAGGGGGCAAGGCTACACCTTC. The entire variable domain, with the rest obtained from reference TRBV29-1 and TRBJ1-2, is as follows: SAVISQKPSRDICQRGTSLTIQCQVDSQVTMMFWYRQQPGQSLTLIATANQGSEATYESGFVIDKFPISRPNLTFSTLTVSNMSPEDSSIYLCSVEHRGQGYTFGSGTRLTVV.

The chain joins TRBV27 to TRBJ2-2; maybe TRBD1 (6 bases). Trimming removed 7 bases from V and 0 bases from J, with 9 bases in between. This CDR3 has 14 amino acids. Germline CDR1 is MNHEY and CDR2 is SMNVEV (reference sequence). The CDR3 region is CASTRQANTGELFF. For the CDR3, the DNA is TGTGCCAGCACCCGACAGGCGAACACCGGGGAGCTGTTTTTT.

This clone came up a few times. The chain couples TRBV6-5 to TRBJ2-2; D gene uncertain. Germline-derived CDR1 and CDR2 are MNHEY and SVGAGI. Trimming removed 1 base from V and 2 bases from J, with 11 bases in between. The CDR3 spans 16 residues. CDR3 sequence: CASSYYGLPNTGELFF. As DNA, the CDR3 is TGTGCCAGCAGTTACTATGGGCTACCCAACACCGGGGAGCTGTTTTTT.

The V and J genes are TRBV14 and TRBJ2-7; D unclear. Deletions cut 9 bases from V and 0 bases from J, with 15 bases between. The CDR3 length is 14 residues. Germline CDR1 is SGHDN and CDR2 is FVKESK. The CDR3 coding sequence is TGTGCCAGTTCGGCGCTCCTTAACTCCTACGAGCAGTACTTC. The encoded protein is CASSALLNSYEQYF.

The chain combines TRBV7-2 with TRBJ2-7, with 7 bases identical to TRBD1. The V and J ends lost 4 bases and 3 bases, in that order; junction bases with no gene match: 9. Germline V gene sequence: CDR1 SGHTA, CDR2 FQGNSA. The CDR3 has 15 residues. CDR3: CASSSLMTGRYEQYF. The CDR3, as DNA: TGTGCCAGCAGCTCCCTCATGACAGGGCGCTACGAGCAGTACTTC.

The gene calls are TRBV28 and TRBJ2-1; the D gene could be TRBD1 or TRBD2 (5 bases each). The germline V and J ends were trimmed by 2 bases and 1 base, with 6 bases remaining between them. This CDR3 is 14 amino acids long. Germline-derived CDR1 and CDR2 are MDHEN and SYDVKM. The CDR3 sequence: CASSLEGSYNEQFF. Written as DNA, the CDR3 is TGTGCCAGCAGTTTAGAGGGGTCCTACAATGAGCAGTTCTTC.

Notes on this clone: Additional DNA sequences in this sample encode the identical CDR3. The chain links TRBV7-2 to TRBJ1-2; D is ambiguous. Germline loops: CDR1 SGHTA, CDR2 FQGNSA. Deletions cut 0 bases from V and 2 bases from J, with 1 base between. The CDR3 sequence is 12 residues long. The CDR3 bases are TGTGCCAGCAGCTTAGCGAACTATGGCTACACCTTC. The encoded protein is CASSLANYGYTF.

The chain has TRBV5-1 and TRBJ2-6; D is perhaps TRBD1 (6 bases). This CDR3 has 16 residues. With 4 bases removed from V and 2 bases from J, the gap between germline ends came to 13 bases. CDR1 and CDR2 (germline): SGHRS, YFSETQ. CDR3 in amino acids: CASSPGHTTGANVLTF. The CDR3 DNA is TGCGCCAGCAGCCCGGGACATACAACTGGGGCCAACGTCCTGACTTTC.

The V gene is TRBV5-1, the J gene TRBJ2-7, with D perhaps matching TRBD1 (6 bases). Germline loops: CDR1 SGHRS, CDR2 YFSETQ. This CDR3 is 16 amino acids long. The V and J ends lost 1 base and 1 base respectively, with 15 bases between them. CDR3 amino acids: CASSLNRAGASYEQYF. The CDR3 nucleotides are TGCGCCAGCAGCTTGAATCGGGCAGGGGCGTCCTACGAGCAGTACTTC.

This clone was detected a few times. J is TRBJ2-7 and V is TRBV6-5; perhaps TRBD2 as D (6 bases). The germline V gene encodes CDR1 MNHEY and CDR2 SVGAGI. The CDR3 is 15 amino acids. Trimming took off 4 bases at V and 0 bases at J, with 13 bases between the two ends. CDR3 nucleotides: TGTGCCAGCAGTTTCGGTCGGGAGTCCTCCTACGAGCAGTACTTC. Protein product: CASSFGRESSYEQYF.

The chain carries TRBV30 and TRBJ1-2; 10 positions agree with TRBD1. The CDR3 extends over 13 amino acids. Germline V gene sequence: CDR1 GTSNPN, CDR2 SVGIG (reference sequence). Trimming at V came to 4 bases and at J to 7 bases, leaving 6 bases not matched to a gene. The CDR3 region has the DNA TGTGCCTGGACCGGACAGGGGGGCCTTGGCTACACCTTC. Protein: CAWTGQGGLGYTF.

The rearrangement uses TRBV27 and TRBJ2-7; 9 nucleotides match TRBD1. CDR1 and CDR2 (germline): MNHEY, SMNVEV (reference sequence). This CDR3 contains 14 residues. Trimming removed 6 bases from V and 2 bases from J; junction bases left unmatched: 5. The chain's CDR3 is CASSNRDRAYEQYF. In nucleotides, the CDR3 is TGTGCCAGCAGCAACCGGGACAGGGCCTACGAGCAGTACTTC.

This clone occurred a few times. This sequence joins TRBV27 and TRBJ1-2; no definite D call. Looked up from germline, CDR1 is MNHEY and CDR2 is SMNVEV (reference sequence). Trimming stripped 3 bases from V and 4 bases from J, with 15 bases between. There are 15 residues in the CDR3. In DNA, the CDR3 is TGTGCCAGCAGTTTCGCAGGATCCCCGCCCTATGGCTACACCTTC. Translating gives CASSFAGSPPYGYTF.

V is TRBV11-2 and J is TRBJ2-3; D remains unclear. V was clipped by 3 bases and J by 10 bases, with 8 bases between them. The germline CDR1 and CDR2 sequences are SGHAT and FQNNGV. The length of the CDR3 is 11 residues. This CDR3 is CASSFRSAQYF. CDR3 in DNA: TGTGCCAGCAGCTTCAGGTCGGCGCAGTATTTT.

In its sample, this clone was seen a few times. Here the CDR3 reads CASSPSPGPLILNEQFF. DNA of the CDR3: TGTGCCAGCAGCCCGAGCCCCGGGCCCTTGATTTTGAATGAGCAGTTCTTC. The chain employs TRBV7-3 and TRBJ2-1; D is unresolved. Germline V gene sequence: CDR1 SGHTA, CDR2 FQGTGA. The CDR3 contains 17 residues. V was clipped by 5 bases and J by 7 bases, with 24 bases between them. Together with reference TRBV7-3 and TRBJ2-1, the CDR3 gives the full variable domain: GAGVSQTPSNKVTEKGKYVELRCDPISGHTALYWYRQSLGQGPEFLIYFQGTGAADDSGLPNDRFFAVRPEGSVSTLKIQRTERGDSAVYLCASSPSPGPLILNEQFFGPGTRLTVL.

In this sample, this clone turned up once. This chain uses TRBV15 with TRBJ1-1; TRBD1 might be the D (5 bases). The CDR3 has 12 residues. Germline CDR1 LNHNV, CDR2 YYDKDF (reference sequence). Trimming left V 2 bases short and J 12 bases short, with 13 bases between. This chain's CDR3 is CATSRPRGGTFF. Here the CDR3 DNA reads TGTGCCACCAGCAGACCTCGTGGGGGAACTTTCTTT.